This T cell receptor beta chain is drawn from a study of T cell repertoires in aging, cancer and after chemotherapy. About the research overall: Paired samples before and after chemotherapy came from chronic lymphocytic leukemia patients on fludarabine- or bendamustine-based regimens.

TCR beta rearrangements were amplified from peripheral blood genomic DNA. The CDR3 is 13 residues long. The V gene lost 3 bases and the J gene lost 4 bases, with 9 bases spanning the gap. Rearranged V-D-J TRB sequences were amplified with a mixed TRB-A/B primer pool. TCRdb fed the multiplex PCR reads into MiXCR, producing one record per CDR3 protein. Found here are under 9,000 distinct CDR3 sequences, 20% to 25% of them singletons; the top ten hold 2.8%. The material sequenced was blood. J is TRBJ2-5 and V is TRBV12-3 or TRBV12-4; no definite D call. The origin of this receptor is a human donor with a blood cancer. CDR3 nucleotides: TGTGCCAGCAGTTTGGCTAGGGCAGAGACCCAGTACTTC. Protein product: CASSLARAETQYF.